This passage covers 30 T cell receptor beta chains from one sample sequenced in a study of CD8 T cells in ankylosing spondylitis (dated by TCRdb to the late 2010s). Library prep was done by 5' RACE. Sequenced using an Illumina HiSeq 2500. The raw public data were reprocessed by TCRdb itself: fastp quality trimming at Q25, MiXCR clonotype calling, in-frame beta chains only. Rows merge per CDR3 protein into single entries with the most common DNA and genes. The sample profile shows 250,000 to 400,000 distinct CDR3 sequences; 11% of them were found once. Of the sample, roughly 9.5% falls within the top ten clones. The sequenced sample consisted of blood, either unsorted or a sorted T cell fraction (not recorded which). Every receptor here comes from a female donor with ankylosing spondylitis or in good health (not recorded which).

This clonotype came up many times. The CDR3 protein is CASSPRLYNSPLHF. CDR3 nucleotide sequence: TGTGCCAGCAGTCCCCGTTTGTATAATTCACCCCTCCACTTT. The chain carries TRBV7-2 and TRBJ1-6; D is ambiguous. CDR1 is SGHTA and CDR2 is FQGNSA in the germline V gene. V was shortened by 6 bases and J by 4 bases, with 10 bases between the two germline ends. The CDR3 has 14 residues. The whole variable domain, filled in from reference TRBV7-2 and TRBJ1-6, reads GAGVSQSPSNKVTEKGKDVELRCDPISGHTALYWYRQSLGQGLEFLIYFQGNSAPDKSGLPSDRFSAERTGGSVSTLTIQRTQQEDSAVYLCASSPRLYNSPLHFGNGTRLTVT.

In its sample, this clonotype was seen a few times. The chain employs TRBV11-2 and TRBJ2-1; D gene ambiguous. The CDR3 is made up of 15 amino acids. Germline CDR1 reads SGHAT; CDR2 reads FQNNGV. Trimming removed 2 bases from V and 5 bases from J, with 13 bases in between. The CDR3 DNA is TGTGCCAGCAGCTTAACGCGGCGGAGCGACAATGAGCAGTTCTTC. Amino acids: CASSLTRRSDNEQFF.

The V and J genes are TRBV12-3 or TRBV12-4 and TRBJ2-1; D call uncertain. This CDR3 is built from 13 residues. Trimming removed 6 bases at V and 7 bases at J, with 13 bases between. In nucleotides, the CDR3 is TGTGCCAGCAGCCGCCCCCCCCGGAATGAGCAGTTCTTC. Translated, it gives CASSRPPRNEQFF.

This clonotype was observed a handful of times. The J gene is TRBJ2-7, the V gene TRBV5-1, with TRBD1 matching over 7 bases. The length of the CDR3 is 13 residues. Trimming cost V 3 bases and J 3 bases; bases outside gene matches: 3. CDR1 and CDR2 (germline): SGHRS, YFSETQ. DNA for the CDR3: TGCGCCAGCAGCTACGGGACAGACTACGAGCAGTACTTC. This gives the protein CASSYGTDYEQYF. The full variable domain, its missing parts supplied by reference TRBV5-1 and TRBJ2-7, is KAGVTQTPRYLIKTRGQQVTLSCSPISGHRSVSWYQQTPGQGLQFLFEYFSETQRNKGNFPGRFSGRQFSNSRSEMNVSTLELGDSALYLCASSYGTDYEQYFGPGTRLTVT.

This clonotype was found a few times. The chain recombines TRBV10-3 with TRBJ2-7; 8 bases match TRBD2. Trimming removed 10 bases from V and 2 bases from J; junction bases left unmatched: 1. The CDR3 contains 11 residues. Per germline, CDR1 ENHRY and CDR2 SYGVKD. The CDR3 DNA reads TGTGCCACGGGGGGGGCCTACGAGCAGTACTTC. It translates to CATGGAYEQYF.

This clonotype was found a few times. CDR3 loop: CASSKTGVHYNEQFF. CDR3 nucleotides: TGTGCCAGCAGCAAGACAGGAGTCCACTACAATGAGCAGTTCTTC. The chain carries TRBV5-5 and TRBJ2-1, with D possibly TRBD1 on 6 matching bases. The germline V gene has CDR1 SGHKS and CDR2 YYEKEE (reference sequence). V was shortened by 4 bases and J by 3 bases, with 14 bases between the two germline ends. The length of the CDR3 is 15 residues.

The rearrangement joins TRBV20-1 to TRBJ1-5, with D possibly matching TRBD1 (5 bases). The CDR3 is made up of 14 amino acids. Germline V gene lookup returns CDR1 DFQATT and CDR2 SNEGSKA (reference sequence). Trimming cost V 6 bases and J 5 bases, with 17 bases left between them. The CDR3 DNA reads as TGCAGTGCCCGCGCCGGGGGGATAGATCAGCCCCAGCATTTT. Encoded protein: CSARAGGIDQPQHF.

This clonotype was detected a few times. The genes are TRBV11-2 and TRBJ1-1, with a possible D match to TRBD1 (5 bases). This CDR3 contains 17 residues. The germline V gene encodes CDR1 SGHAT and CDR2 FQNNGV. V gave up 0 bases and J gave up 3 bases, with 17 bases separating them. CDR3 in DNA: TGTGCCAGCAGCTTAGATTGGTTTGGGGGTAAAGACACTGAAGCTTTCTTT. It encodes CASSLDWFGGKDTEAFF. Looking up the rest from reference TRBV11-2 and TRBJ1-1 gives the full variable domain: EAGVAQSPRYKIIEKRQSVAFWCNPISGHATLYWYQQILGQGPKLLIQFQNNGVVDDSQLPKDRFSAERLKGVDSTLKIQPAKLEDSAVYLCASSLDWFGGKDTEAFFGQGTRLTVV.

This clonotype was seen at least ten times. The genes are TRBV7-2 and TRBJ2-1; 7 nucleotides match TRBD2. V was clipped by 2 bases and J by 1 base; unmatched bases: 2. Germline CDR1 SGHTA, CDR2 FQGNSA. CDR3 size: 15 residues. The DNA of the CDR3 is TGTGCCAGCAGCTTATGGGAGGGTTCCTACAATGAGCAGTTCTTC. Encoded protein: CASSLWEGSYNEQFF.

The sample holds many counts of this clonotype. This sequence joins TRBV5-6 and TRBJ2-1; either TRBD1 or TRBD2 may fit D (5 bases each). V lost 4 bases and J 7 bases, leaving 12 bases between the germline ends. There are 13 residues in the CDR3. Germline V CDR1 and CDR2: SGHDT, YYEEEE. The CDR3 bases are TGTGCCAGCAGCATCACTGAGGGGAATGAGCAGTTCTTC. Translation gives CASSITEGNEQFF. The whole variable domain, remainder taken from reference TRBV5-6 and TRBJ2-1, is DAGVTQSPTHLIKTRGQQVTLRCSPKSGHDTVSWYQQALGQGPQFIFQYYEEEERQRGNFPDRFSGHQFPNYSSELNVNALLLGDSALYLCASSITEGNEQFFGPGTRLTVL.

This clonotype was seen many times. V is TRBV20-1 and J is TRBJ2-4; 7 positions match TRBD2. J was trimmed by 0 bases and V by 7 bases; bases with no gene match: 12. Per germline, CDR1 DFQATT and CDR2 SNEGSKA (reference sequence). The CDR3 contains 16 residues. The CDR3 spells CSVGTQGLLAKNIQYF. CDR3 in DNA: TGCAGTGTAGGGACCCAGGGACTACTAGCCAAAAACATTCAGTACTTC.

The table lists this clonotype with many counts. The V call is TRBV5-1, the J call TRBJ2-1; D uncertain. From germline, CDR1 is SGHRS and CDR2 YFSETQ. The CDR3 loop spans 14 amino acids. Trimming removed 0 bases from V and 7 bases from J, with 11 bases in between. In DNA, the CDR3 is TGCGCCAGCAGCTTGGCGGTCTCGGGTAATGAGCAGTTCTTC. As protein: CASSLAVSGNEQFF. Using reference TRBV5-1 and TRBJ2-1 for the parts outside the CDR3, the full variable domain is KAGVTQTPRYLIKTRGQQVTLSCSPISGHRSVSWYQQTPGQGLQFLFEYFSETQRNKGNFPGRFSGRQFSNSRSEMNVSTLELGDSALYLCASSLAVSGNEQFFGPGTRLTVL.

This clonotype showed up many times. This rearrangement joins TRBV6-2 or TRBV6-3 to TRBJ2-5, with 7 bases fitting TRBD2. The germline V gene encodes CDR1 MNHEY and CDR2 SVGEGT. V lost 5 bases and J lost 4; bases outside the gene matches: 10. The CDR3 spans 15 residues. CDR3 sequence (DNA): TGTGCCAGCAGTGAGTTAGCGGGCCTTGGAGAGACCCAGTACTTC. It encodes CASSELAGLGETQYF.

In this sample, this clonotype turned up many times. The chain combines TRBV12-3 or TRBV12-4 with TRBJ2-1, with D possibly TRBD2 on 7 matching bases. The CDR3 is 14 amino acids. Deletions cut 2 bases from V and 5 bases from J, with 10 bases between. The CDR3 is CASSLRGAHNEQFF. For the CDR3, the DNA is TGTGCCAGCAGTTTACGGGGGGCCCACAATGAGCAGTTCTTC.

The chain uses TRBV7-9 and TRBJ1-4, with TRBD1 matching 10 bases. The junction had 10 bases not matched to a gene; V was cut back by 5 bases and J by 7 bases. CDR3 length: 16 residues. CDR1 is SEHNR and CDR2 is FQNEAQ in the germline V gene (reference sequence). The CDR3 DNA follows: TGTGCCAGCAGCCCCGGTACGGGACAGGGGACTGAAAAACTGTTTTTT. Residues: CASSPGTGQGTEKLFF. The full variable domain, in which reference TRBV7-9 and TRBJ1-4 provide the parts outside the CDR3, is DTGVSQNPRHKITKRGQNVTFRCDPISEHNRLYWYRQTLGQGPEFLTYFQNEAQLEKSRLLSDRFSAERPKGSFSTLEIQRTEQGDSAMYLCASSPGTGQGTEKLFFGSGTQLSVL.

This clonotype turned up a few times. The chain carries TRBV20-1 and TRBJ1-1; no reliable D call. The CDR3 is 11 amino acids. In germline, CDR1 is DFQATT, CDR2 SNEGSKA (reference sequence). Trimming removed 1 base from V and 4 bases from J, with 4 bases in between. The CDR3 loop is CSARVVTEAFF. CDR3 coding DNA: TGCAGTGCTAGAGTTGTCACTGAAGCTTTCTTT.

The genes are TRBV6-1 and TRBJ2-3, with 11 positions matching TRBD1. Germline V gives CDR1 MNHNS, CDR2 SASEGT. This CDR3 comprises 15 residues. The ends lost 8 bases at V and 1 base at J; junction bases unmatched: 5. The CDR3 here is CASADRGLGTDTQYF. CDR3 coding DNA: TGTGCCAGCGCGGACAGGGGGCTAGGCACAGATACGCAGTATTTT.

This clonotype was seen more than once but under ten times. The V gene is TRBV7-6, the J gene TRBJ2-3, with D possibly being TRBD2 (5 bases). The CDR3 runs 18 residues. Germline V CDR1 and CDR2: SGHVS, FNYEAQ. V lost 3 bases and J lost 2, with 21 bases in between. The CDR3 DNA is TGTGCCAGCAGCTTCGCCGCCCAGAATAGCGCGTTCACAGATACGCAGTATTTT. Its protein product is CASSFAAQNSAFTDTQYF. Supplemented by reference TRBV7-6 and TRBJ2-3, the full variable domain reads GAGVSQSPRYKVTKRGQDVALRCDPISGHVSLYWYRQALGQGPEFLTYFNYEAQQDKSGLPNDRFSAERPEGSISTLTIQRTEQRDSAMYRCASSFAAQNSAFTDTQYFGPGTRLTVL.

This clonotype was counted a few times. The chain has TRBV27 and TRBJ2-3; perhaps TRBD2 as D (5 bases). CDR3 length equals 15 residues. Germline V gene sequence: CDR1 MNHEY, CDR2 SMNVEV (reference sequence). Trimming removed 5 bases from V and 0 bases from J, with 12 bases in between. CDR3 residues: CASSPRRTSTDTQYF. The CDR3 DNA reads as TGTGCCAGCAGTCCCCGAAGGACTAGCACAGATACGCAGTATTTT.

This clonotype was observed a handful of times. V and J are TRBV9 and TRBJ1-2; D not resolved. Between the trimmed V and J ends, which lost 4 bases and 4 bases, there was a span of 11 bases. Germline V lookup: CDR1 SGDLS, CDR2 YYNGEE. This CDR3 contains 13 residues. The CDR3 protein is CASSKREAYGYTF. The CDR3 DNA is TGTGCCAGCAGCAAACGGGAGGCCTATGGCTACACCTTC. Full variable domain (outside the CDR3, taken from reference TRBV9 and TRBJ1-2): DSGVTQTPKHLITATGQRVTLRCSPRSGDLSVYWYQQSLDQGLQFLIQYYNGEERAKGNILERFSAQQFPDLHSELNLSSLELGDSALYFCASSKREAYGYTFGSGTRLTVV.

J is TRBJ2-5 and V is TRBV5-1, with D unclear. Germline-derived CDR1 and CDR2 are SGHRS and YFSETQ. The V end lost 1 base, the J end lost 3 bases, and 7 bases lay between the germline ends. The CDR3 is 13 residues long. CDR3: CASSLFGEETQYF. In DNA form, the CDR3 reads TGCGCCAGCAGCTTGTTCGGAGAAGAGACCCAGTACTTC.

This sequence joins TRBV4-1 and TRBJ2-5; TRBD1 might be the D (5 bases). Looked up from germline, CDR1 is MGHRA and CDR2 is YSYEKL. V was trimmed by 0 bases and J by 5 bases, leaving 13 bases between them. The CDR3 consists of 15 residues. DNA of the CDR3: TGCGCCAGCAGCCAAGACGGCACCAAGGGGGAGACCCAGTACTTC. Its protein is CASSQDGTKGETQYF.

There are many counts of this clonotype. The rearrangement links TRBV12-3 or TRBV12-4 to TRBJ1-5; D is ambiguous. The CDR3 sequence is 16 residues long. V lost 3 bases to trimming and J lost 3 bases, with 15 bases between them. The CDR3 DNA sequence: TGTGCCAGCAGTTTCTCTTTGCAGGTTCCCAATCAGCCCCAGCATTTT. It translates to CASSFSLQVPNQPQHF.

This clonotype came up a few times. The chain is built from TRBV7-2 and TRBJ1-2, with 8 bases lining up with TRBD1. Losses at the gene ends were 5 bases for V and 8 bases for J; bases not matched to a gene: 13. The CDR3 is made up of 15 amino acids. Germline CDR1 is SGHTA and CDR2 is FQGNSA. CDR3 residues: CASSRRQGPQQGYTF. CDR3 DNA sequence: TGTGCCAGCAGCCGTAGACAGGGGCCACAGCAGGGCTACACCTTC.

The rearrangement joins TRBV7-8 to TRBJ1-3; D is possibly TRBD1 (5 bases). The CDR3 length is 13 residues. CDR1 and CDR2 from the germline V gene are SGHVS and FQNEAQ. The V and J ends lost 0 bases and 13 bases respectively, with 13 bases between them. The DNA of the CDR3 is TGTGCCAGCAGCTTAGCGCCAGGGAAAACTATATATTTT. Protein product: CASSLAPGKTIYF.

This clonotype was observed at least ten times. The V call is TRBV5-1, the J call TRBJ2-7; D is perhaps TRBD2 (5 bases). The V end lost 0 bases, the J end lost 2 bases, and 9 bases lay between the germline ends. Germline V gene sequence: CDR1 SGHRS, CDR2 YFSETQ. The CDR3 extends over 14 amino acids. For the CDR3, the DNA is TGCGCCAGCAGCTTGGTCCCGGGGACCTACGAGCAGTACTTC. Its protein is CASSLVPGTYEQYF. Full variable domain (outside the CDR3, taken from reference TRBV5-1 and TRBJ2-7): KAGVTQTPRYLIKTRGQQVTLSCSPISGHRSVSWYQQTPGQGLQFLFEYFSETQRNKGNFPGRFSGRQFSNSRSEMNVSTLELGDSALYLCASSLVPGTYEQYFGPGTRLTVT.

This clonotype showed up many times. V and J are TRBV7-2 and TRBJ2-2, with 11 bases identical to TRBD2. The V and J ends lost 5 bases and 6 bases, in that order; junction bases with no gene match: 5. Germline lookup yields CDR1 SGHTA and CDR2 FQGNSA. This CDR3 is built from 15 residues. DNA of the CDR3: TGTGCCAGCAGCCCCGTTAGCGGGAGGGCCGGGGAGCTGTTTTTT. This gives the protein CASSPVSGRAGELFF.

This clonotype was picked up many times. The chain employs TRBV6-2 or TRBV6-3 and TRBJ2-1, with 15 bases lining up with TRBD2. The CDR3 runs to 18 residues. Germline CDR1 reads MNHEY; CDR2 reads SVGEGT. V was clipped by 6 bases and J by 8 bases; unmatched bases: 14. CDR3 loop: CASSPGLAGGPSRYEQFF. The CDR3 DNA is TGTGCCAGCAGCCCAGGACTAGCGGGAGGGCCTTCGCGATATGAGCAGTTCTTC.

Many counts were recorded for this clonotype. This chain links TRBV10-3 with TRBJ2-1; D gene uncertain. Trimming pared 0 bases from V and 2 bases from J, leaving 11 bases between. CDR3 length equals 16 residues. Germline CDR1 and CDR2: ENHRY and SYGVKD. CDR3 residues: CAISESARSTYNEQFF. The CDR3 bases are TGTGCCATCAGTGAGTCGGCTAGGAGCACCTACAATGAGCAGTTCTTC.

In this sample, this clonotype turned up many times. The chain joins TRBV5-1 to TRBJ1-2; 8 bases are shared with TRBD1. V was pared by 4 bases and J by 4 bases, with 6 bases of the junction left unmatched. Germline assignment: CDR1 SGHRS and CDR2 YFSETQ. The CDR3 contains 14 residues. The CDR3 spells CASSLGQGPYGYTF. The CDR3 bases are TGCGCCAGCAGCCTTGGACAGGGTCCCTATGGCTACACCTTC.